Sequencing of this T cell receptor (beta chain) was carried out in a study of Graves' ophthalmopathy and Graves' hyperthyroidism (dated by TCRdb to 2016 to 2019). Concerning the study at large: Peripheral blood was collected at initial diagnosis, prior to any treatment. TCR beta repertoire signatures were used to distinguish Graves' ophthalmopathy from Graves' hyperthyroidism and to predict progression to ophthalmopathy. To explore V-J signatures distinguishing ophthalmopathy from hyperthyroidism, a discovery set of roughly 98 patients (roughly 45 ophthalmopathy, 55 to 60 stable hyperthyroidism) was enrolled. In total, 120 to 150 blood samples were TCR-sequenced: 40 to 45 ophthalmopathy, 80 or so hyperthyroidism and some 17 hyperthyroidism-to-ophthalmopathy patients. Once sampling was done, hyperthyroidism patients were given methimazole at a starting dose of 30 mg daily, while ophthalmopathy patients were given high-dose intravenous methylprednisolone. For independent validation, a separate cohort was made up of 18 to 20 hyperthyroidism patients plus 17 patients who later progressed from hyperthyroidism to ophthalmopathy. The 90 to 100 discovery patients were randomly divided into training and test sets at a 7:3 ratio. In several hyperthyroidism patients, the T-cell repertoires found in thyroid tissue were compared with those found in blood. What the study reported, not specific to this receptor: No statistical method was used to predetermine the sample size, and group allocation was not hidden from the investigators. In cross-validation, the 13-signature model distinguished ophthalmopathy from stable hyperthyroidism with 85% to 90% sensitivity and approximately 81% specificity, and in the test set the corresponding values were approximately 80% and 75%. Most expanded thyroid clonotypes with a frequency above 0.001 also appeared in blood, which suggests that blood repertoires may reflect the immune response in the thyroid. In validation, the model predicted ophthalmopathy progression with about 71% sensitivity and approximately 78% specificity; some 13 predicted patients were CT-confirmed with GO in a median of around 6 months.

V is shortened by 6 bases, J by 11 bases, and the region joining them spans 19 bases. The CDR3 runs 13 amino acids, cysteine and phenylalanine included. CDR3 DNA is the only sequence kept; it has 39 bases, read in frame from the first base. Hyperthyroidism was considered stable if no progression to ophthalmopathy occurred within 18 months of follow-up. Patients with hyperthyroidism were aged 18 to 65 years, had been newly diagnosed, and had a disease duration of less than 2 months. Anyone with other autoimmune diseases, uncontrolled infections, pregnancy or lactation was excluded from the study. Diagnosis was based on clinical symptoms, serum thyroxine, TRAb, thyroid ultrasound and orbital computed tomography. Ficoll-Paque density gradient centrifugation was used to isolate PBMCs from around 10 ml of fresh peripheral blood. Total RNA was extracted using Trizol reagent, and RNA quality was checked on an Agilent 2100 Bioanalyzer.

For repertoire sequencing, the TCR beta CDR3 regions were amplified from RNA transcripts. The first round was an RT-PCR using HTBI primers with the Qiagen OneStep RT-PCR kit, and this first round was followed by a second-round multiplex PCR, then size selection and purification. Sequencing of the libraries was carried out on an Illumina HiSeq2000 in paired-end mode with 100 bp reads. The authors' analysis ran thus. SOAPnuke was used to process the reads, throwing out any read that had adapters, had uncalled bases, had a mean Phred below 15, or lacked an exact constant-primer or identifier match. High-quality paired reads were merged with COPE v1.2.5. Each unique nucleotide sequence was defined as a clonotype, and clonotypes were aligned to IMGT TRB V, D and J references with MiTCR v1.1. The analysis was limited to V-J combinations with a frequency above 0.0001, which together covered 98% to 99.2% of repertoires. A TCR clonal expansion and chaos score per V-J combination was defined as the ratio of F50 clonal expansion to chaos observed in the TCRdist matrix. Features were reduced by Welch's t-statistics and random forest to around 14 V-J combinations, which fed a naive Bayes classifier. Thyroid-blood repertoire similarity was quantified with the Morisita-Horn index. TCRdb reprocessed the public reads (quality trimming at Q25 with fastp, clone calling with MiXCR) and kept in-frame beta chains. Rows are unified per CDR3 protein, each entry keeping the most common DNA and genes. TCRdb, not the authors, supplied the V and J calls. This sample lists about 620,000 distinct CDR3 sequences; about a fifth were detected once. The top ten clonotypes cover roughly 7.4% of the sample.

To note about this clonotype: Its antigen is not yet known. Base qualities are not recorded, but no much larger clone differs from it by a single base.

The sequence links TRBV12-3 or TRBV12-4 to TRBJ1-1, with TRBD1 as a weak D call on 5 bases. The sequencing input was peripheral blood. The sequence came from a woman between 18 and 29 years old with stable Graves' hyperthyroidism. Some clones in this sample may be carry-over from other donors' samples. Donor details come from another sample of the same person, matched by shared clones. The CDR3 amino acid sequence is: CASSRTGDPQAFF. The nucleotide sequence reads as follows: TGTGCCAGCAGCCGAACGGGGGACCCCCAGGCTTTCTTT.